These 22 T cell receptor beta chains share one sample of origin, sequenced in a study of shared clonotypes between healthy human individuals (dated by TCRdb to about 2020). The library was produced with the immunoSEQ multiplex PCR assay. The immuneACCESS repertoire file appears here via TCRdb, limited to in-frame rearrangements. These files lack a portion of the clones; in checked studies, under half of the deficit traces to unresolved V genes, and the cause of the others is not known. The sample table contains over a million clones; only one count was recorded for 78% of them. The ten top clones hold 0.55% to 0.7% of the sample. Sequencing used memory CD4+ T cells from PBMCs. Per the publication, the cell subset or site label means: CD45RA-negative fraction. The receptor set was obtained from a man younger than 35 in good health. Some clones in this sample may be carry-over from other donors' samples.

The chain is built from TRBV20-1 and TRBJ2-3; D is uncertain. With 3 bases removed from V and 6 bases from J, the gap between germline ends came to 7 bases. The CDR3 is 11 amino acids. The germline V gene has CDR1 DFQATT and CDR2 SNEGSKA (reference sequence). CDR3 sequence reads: CSASSLDTQYF. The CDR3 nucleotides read TGCAGTGCTAGTTCTCTGGATACGCAGTATTTT.

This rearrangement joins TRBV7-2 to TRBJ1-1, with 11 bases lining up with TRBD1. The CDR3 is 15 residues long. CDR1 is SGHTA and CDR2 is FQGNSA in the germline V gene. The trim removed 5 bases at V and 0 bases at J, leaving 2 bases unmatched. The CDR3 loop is CASSGQGALNTEAFF. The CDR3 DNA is TGTGCCAGCAGCGGACAGGGGGCACTGAACACTGAAGCTTTCTTT.

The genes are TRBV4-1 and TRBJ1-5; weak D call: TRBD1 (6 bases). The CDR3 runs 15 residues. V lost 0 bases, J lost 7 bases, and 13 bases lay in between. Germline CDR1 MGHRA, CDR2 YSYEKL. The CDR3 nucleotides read TGCGCCAGCAGCCAAGATACCGGGGGCAGGCAGCCCCAGCATTTT. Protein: CASSQDTGGRQPQHF.

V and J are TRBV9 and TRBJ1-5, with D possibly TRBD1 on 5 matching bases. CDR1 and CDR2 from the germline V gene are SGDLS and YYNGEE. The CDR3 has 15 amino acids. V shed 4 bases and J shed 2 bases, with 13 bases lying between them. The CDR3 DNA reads TGTGCCAGCAGCTCAGATGGAGGGGGCAATCAGCCCCAGCATTTT. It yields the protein CASSSDGGGNQPQHF.

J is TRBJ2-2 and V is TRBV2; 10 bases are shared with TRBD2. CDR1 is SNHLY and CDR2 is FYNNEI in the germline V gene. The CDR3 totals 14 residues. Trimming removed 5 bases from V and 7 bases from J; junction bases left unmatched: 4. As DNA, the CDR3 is TGTGCCAGCAGTCTAGCGGGAGTTGACGGGGAGCTGTTTTTT. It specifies CASSLAGVDGELFF. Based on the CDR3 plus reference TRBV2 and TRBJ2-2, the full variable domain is EPEVTQTPSHQVTQMGQEVILRCVPISNHLYFYWYRQILGQKVEFLVSFYNNEISEKSEIFDDQFSVERPDGSNFTLKIRSTKLEDSAMYFCASSLAGVDGELFFGEGSRLTVL.

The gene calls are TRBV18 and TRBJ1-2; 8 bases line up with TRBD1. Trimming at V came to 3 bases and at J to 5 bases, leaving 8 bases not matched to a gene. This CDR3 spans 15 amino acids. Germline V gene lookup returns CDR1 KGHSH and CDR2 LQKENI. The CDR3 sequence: CASSPGQDGKYGYTF. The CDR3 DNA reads TGTGCCAGCTCACCGGGACAGGATGGGAAATATGGCTACACCTTC.

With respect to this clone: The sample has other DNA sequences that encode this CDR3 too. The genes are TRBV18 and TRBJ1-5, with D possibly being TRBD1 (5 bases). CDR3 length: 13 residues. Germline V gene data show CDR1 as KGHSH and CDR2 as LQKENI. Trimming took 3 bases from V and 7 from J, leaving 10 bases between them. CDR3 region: CASSPRRDQPQHF. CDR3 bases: TGTGCCAGCTCACCTCGCAGGGACCAGCCCCAGCATTTT.

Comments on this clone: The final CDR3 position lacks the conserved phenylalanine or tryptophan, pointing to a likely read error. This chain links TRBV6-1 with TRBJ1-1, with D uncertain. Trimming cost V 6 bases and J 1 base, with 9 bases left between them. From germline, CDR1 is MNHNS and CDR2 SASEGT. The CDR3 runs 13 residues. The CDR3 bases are TGTGCCAGCAGGCCCCAGGCGAACACTGAAGCTTTCCTT. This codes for CASRPQANTEAFL.

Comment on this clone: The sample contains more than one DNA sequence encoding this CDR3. Here the CDR3 DNA reads TGTGCCAGCAGCTTAGACAGGGGGTATGGCTACACCTTC. This codes for CASSLDRGYGYTF. V usage is TRBV7-8 and J usage is TRBJ1-2; TRBD1 agrees at 8 bases. This CDR3 is 13 amino acids long. The germline V gene has CDR1 SGHVS and CDR2 FQNEAQ. V dropped 1 base and J dropped 5; count of bases not matched to a gene: 0.

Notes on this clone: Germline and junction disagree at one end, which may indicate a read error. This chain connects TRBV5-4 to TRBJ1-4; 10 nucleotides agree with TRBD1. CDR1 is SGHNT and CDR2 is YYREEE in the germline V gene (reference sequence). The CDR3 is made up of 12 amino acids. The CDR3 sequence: CASRLDRGKLFF. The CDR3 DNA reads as TGTGCCAGCAGGTTGGACAGGGGGAAACTGTTTTTT.

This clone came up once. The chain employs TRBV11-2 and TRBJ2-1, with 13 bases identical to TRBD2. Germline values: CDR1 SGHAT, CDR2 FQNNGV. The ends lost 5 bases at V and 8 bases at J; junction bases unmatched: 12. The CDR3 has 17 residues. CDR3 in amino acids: CASSTGTSGMFYDEQFF. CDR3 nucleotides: TGTGCCAGCAGCACAGGGACTAGCGGGATGTTTTATGATGAGCAGTTCTTC.

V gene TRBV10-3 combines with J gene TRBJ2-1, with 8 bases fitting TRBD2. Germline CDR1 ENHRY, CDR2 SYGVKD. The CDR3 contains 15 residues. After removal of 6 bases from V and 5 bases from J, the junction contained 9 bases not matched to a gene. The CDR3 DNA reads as TGTGCCATCAGCTCAATAGCGGGAACCAACAATGAGCAGTTCTTC. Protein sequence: CAISSIAGTNNEQFF.

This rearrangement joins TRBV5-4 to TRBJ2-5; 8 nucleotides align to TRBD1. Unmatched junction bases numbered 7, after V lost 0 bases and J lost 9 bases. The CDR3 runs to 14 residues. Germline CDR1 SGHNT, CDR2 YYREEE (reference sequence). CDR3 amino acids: CASSLGTGLEAQYF. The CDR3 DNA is TGTGCCAGCAGCTTGGGGACAGGGCTGGAGGCCCAGTACTTC.

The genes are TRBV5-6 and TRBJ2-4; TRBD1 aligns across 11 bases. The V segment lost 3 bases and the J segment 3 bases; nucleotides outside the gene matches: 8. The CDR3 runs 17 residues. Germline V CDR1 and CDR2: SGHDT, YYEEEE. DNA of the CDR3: TGTGCCAGCAGCTCCGGACAGGGGGCGATGGTCAAAAACATTCAGTACTTC. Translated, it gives CASSSGQGAMVKNIQYF.

CDR3 residues: CASSLKGTGGEAFF. The CDR3 DNA reads TGTGCCAGCAGCTTAAAGGGGACAGGGGGGGAAGCTTTCTTT. The gene calls are TRBV7-9 and TRBJ1-1; 11 nucleotides agree with TRBD1. Germline V gene lookup returns CDR1 SEHNR and CDR2 FQNEAQ (reference sequence). The CDR3 totals 14 residues. V gave up 2 bases and J gave up 8 bases; unmatched junction bases: 4. Full variable domain (remainder filled in from reference TRBV7-9 and TRBJ1-1): DTGVSQNPRHKITKRGQNVTFRCDPISEHNRLYWYRQTLGQGPEFLTYFQNEAQLEKSRLLSDRFSAERPKGSFSTLEIQRTEQGDSAMYLCASSLKGTGGEAFFGQGTRLTVV.

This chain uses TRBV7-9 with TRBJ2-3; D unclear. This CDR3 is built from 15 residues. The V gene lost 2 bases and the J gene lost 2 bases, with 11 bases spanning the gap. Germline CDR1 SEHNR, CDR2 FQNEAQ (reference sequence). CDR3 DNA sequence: TGTGCCAGCAGCTTATTGCAGATATACACAGATACGCAGTATTTT. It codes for CASSLLQIYTDTQYF.

CDR3 DNA sequence: TGCAGCGCACAGACAAGCAATCAGCCCCAGCATTTT. This sequence encodes CSAQTSNQPQHF. The chain carries TRBV29-1 and TRBJ1-5; D is uncertain. This CDR3 contains 12 residues. V lost 7 bases to trimming and J lost 1 base, with 8 bases between them. CDR1 SQVTM and CDR2 ANQGSEA come from the germline V gene.

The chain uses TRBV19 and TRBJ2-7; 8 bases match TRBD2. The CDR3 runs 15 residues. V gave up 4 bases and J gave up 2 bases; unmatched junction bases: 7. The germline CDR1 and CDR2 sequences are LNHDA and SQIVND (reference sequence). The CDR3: CASSTASGRTYEQYF. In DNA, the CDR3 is TGTGCCAGTAGTACCGCCAGCGGGAGAACCTACGAGCAGTACTTC. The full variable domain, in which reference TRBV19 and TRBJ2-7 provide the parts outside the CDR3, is DGGITQSPKYLFRKEGQNVTLSCEQNLNHDAMYWYRQDPGQGLRLIYYSQIVNDFQKGDIAEGYSVSREKKESFPLTVTSAQKNPTAFYLCASSTASGRTYEQYFGPGTRLTVT.

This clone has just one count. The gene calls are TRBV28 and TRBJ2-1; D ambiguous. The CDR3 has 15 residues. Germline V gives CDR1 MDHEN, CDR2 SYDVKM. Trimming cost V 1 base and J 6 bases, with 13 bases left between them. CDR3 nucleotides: TGTGCCAGCAGTTTATTTAGGCGACCCGGCAATGAGCAGTTCTTC. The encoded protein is CASSLFRRPGNEQFF.

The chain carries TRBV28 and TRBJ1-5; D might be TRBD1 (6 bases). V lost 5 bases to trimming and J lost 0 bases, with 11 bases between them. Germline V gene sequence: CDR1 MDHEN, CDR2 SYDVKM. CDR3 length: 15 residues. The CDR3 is CASSQGQFSNQPQHF. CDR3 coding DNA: TGTGCCAGCAGTCAAGGACAGTTTAGCAATCAGCCCCAGCATTTT. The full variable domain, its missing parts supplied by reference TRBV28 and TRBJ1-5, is DVKVTQSSRYLVKRTGEKVFLECVQDMDHENMFWYRQDPGLGLRLIYFSYDVKMKEKGDIPEGYSVSREKKERFSLILESASTNQTSMYLCASSQGQFSNQPQHFGDGTRLSIL.

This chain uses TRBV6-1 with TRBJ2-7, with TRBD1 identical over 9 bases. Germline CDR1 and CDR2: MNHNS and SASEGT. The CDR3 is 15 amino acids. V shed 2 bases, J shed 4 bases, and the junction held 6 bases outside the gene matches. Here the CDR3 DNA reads TGTGCCAGCAGTGAACCGGGGGACAGGGTTTACGAGCAGTACTTC. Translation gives CASSEPGDRVYEQYF.

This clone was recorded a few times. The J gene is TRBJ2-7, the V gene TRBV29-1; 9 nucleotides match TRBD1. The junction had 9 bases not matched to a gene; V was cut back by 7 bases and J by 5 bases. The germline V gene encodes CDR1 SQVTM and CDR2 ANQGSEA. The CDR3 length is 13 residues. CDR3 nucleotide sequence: TGCAGCGCGACGGGACAGGGAGGGCACGAGCAGTACTTC. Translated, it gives CSATGQGGHEQYF.